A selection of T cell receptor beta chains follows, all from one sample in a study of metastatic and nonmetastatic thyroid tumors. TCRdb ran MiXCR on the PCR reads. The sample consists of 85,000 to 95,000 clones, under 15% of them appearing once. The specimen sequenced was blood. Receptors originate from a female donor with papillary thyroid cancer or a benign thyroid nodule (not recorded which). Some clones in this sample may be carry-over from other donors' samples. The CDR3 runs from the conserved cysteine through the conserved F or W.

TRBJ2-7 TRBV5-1 CASSLDGLSEQYF
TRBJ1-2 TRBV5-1 CASSFTGGARYGYTF
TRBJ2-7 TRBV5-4 CASSLLAGAALVYEQYF
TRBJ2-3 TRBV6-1 CASSERLAGPGDTQYF
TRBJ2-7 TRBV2 CASRLLAGASYEQYF
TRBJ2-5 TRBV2 CASRASGGQETQYF
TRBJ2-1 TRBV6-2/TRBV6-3 CASSPLRGDTNEQFF
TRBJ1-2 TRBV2 CASSVGGGYTF
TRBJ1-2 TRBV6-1 CASSEKDGQVLNGYTF
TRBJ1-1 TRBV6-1 CASSKRENTESFF
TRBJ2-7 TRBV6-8 CASPPVRGQCYEQYF
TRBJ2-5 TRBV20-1 CSATGSWGTQYF
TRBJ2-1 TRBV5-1 CASSLVGSEQLF
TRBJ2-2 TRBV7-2 CAGSLAHANAGELFF
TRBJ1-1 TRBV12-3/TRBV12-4 CASTPGGWTEAFF
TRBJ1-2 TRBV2 CASSAPPPQDRGGYTF
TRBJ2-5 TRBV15 CATSGSGLKKTQYF
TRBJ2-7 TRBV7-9 CASSLVPGSYEQYF
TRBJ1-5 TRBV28 CASSSSPNSNQPQHF
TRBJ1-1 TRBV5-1 CASKRQGASTEAFF
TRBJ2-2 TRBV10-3 CATNAGTGVANTGELFF
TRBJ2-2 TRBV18 CASSPVRSSLDTGELFF
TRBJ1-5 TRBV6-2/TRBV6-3 CASSLNPSNQPQHF
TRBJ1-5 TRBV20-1 CSAAGQAHHPHHF
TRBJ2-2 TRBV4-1 CASSQVYDRGSLAGELFF
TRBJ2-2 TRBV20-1 CSARDPSWELFF
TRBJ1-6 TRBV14 CASSPVAGGGSPLHF
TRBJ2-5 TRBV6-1 CASSLLGGGGQETQYF
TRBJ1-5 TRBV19 CASSLGSVGLGNQPQHF
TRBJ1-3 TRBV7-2 CASSLAVDPIVDTIYF
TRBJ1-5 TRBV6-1 CASSLPGGPYQPQHF
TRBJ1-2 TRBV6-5 CASSFRTGDGGYTF
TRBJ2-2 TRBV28 CASSYPGGGRNTGELFF
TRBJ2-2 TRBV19 CASSLRGGDLFF
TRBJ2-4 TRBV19 CASSAKGSRNIQYF
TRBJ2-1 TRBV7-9 CASSLVGNEQFF
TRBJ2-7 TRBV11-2 CASSLATSGYEQYF
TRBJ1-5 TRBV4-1 CASSQAGTGLPGNQPQHF
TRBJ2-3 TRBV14 CASSQVGGSVTDTQYF
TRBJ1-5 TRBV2 CASSRGGPQHF
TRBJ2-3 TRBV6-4 CASRSMAGGLAGSYTDTQYF
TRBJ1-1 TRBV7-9 CASSLAATEAFF
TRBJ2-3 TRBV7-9 CASSFLGDTQYF
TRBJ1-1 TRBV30 CAWRGQGNTEAFF
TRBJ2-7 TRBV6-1 CASSRWGYEQYF
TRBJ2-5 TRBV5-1 CASSLVRLAGQETQYF